Presented here are 4 T cell receptor beta chains from one specimen sequenced in a study of CD8 T cells in ankylosing spondylitis (TCRdb year 2017). The library was produced with 5' RACE. Sequencing used an Illumina HiSeq 2500. Clones were called with MiXCR by TCRdb after fastp trimmed the public reads at Q25, and only in-frame beta chains were retained. Each entry merges the rows of one CDR3 protein and shows their most common DNA and genes. Within this sample are around 180,000 distinct CDR3 sequences, with 15% to 20% of them counted one time only. The ten largest clones take up 4.3% of the sample. The sample taken for sequencing was blood, either unsorted or a sorted T cell fraction (not recorded which). The receptors come from a male donor aged 5-30 years with ankylosing spondylitis or in good health (not recorded which). Donor details come from another sample of the same person, matched by shared clones.

This clonotype was observed many times. The J gene is TRBJ2-2, the V gene TRBV28; TRBD1 matches at 9 bases. Germline V gives CDR1 MDHEN, CDR2 SYDVKM. Trimming cost V 9 bases and J 7 bases; bases outside gene matches: 12. This CDR3 has 15 residues. CDR3 amino acids: CASTGGPTFGGELFF. The CDR3 region has the DNA TGTGCCAGTACAGGGGGCCCTACATTTGGCGGGGAGCTGTTTTTT.

The V and J genes are TRBV29-1 and TRBJ2-5; D not resolved. V dropped 7 bases and J dropped 5 bases, with 11 bases sitting between them. Germline CDR1 SQVTM, CDR2 ANQGSEA. The CDR3 sequence is 11 residues long. CDR3 region: CSATPLETQYF. In DNA form, the CDR3 reads TGCAGCGCCACCCCATTGGAGACCCAGTACTTC.

Many counts were recorded for this clonotype. This chain links TRBV6-2 or TRBV6-3 with TRBJ2-7, with D possibly being TRBD1 (6 bases). The germline V gene encodes CDR1 MNHEY and CDR2 SVGEGT. This CDR3 region has 12 residues. V shed 8 bases and J shed 2 bases, with 10 bases lying between them. The CDR3, as DNA: TGTGCCAGCGGGGACACCACCTACGAGCAGTACGTC. This codes for CASGDTTYEQYV.

This sequence joins TRBV3-1 and TRBJ1-1; unclear D gene. Germline V CDR1 and CDR2: LGHDT, YNNKEL (reference sequence). This CDR3 has 12 residues. Trimming stripped 0 bases from V and 10 bases from J, with 9 bases between. In DNA form, the CDR3 reads TGTGCCAGCAGCCAAGAGGAAAGGAGAGCTTTCTTT. This translates into CASSQEERRAFF.